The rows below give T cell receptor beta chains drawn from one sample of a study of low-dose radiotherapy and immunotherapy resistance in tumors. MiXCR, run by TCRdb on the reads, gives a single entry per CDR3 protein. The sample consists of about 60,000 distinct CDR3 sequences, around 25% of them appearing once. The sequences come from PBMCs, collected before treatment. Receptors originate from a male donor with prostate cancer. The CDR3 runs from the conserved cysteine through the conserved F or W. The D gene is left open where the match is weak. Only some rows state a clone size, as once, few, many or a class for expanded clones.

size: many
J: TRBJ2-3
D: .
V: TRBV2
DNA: TGTGCCAGCAGACCCGCGACCGCCCGTCTCCGCACAGATACGCAGTATTTT
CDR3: CASRPATARLRTDTQYF

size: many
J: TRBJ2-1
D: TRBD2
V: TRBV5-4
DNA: TGTGCCAGCAGTTGGACTAGCGGGATACGACAACATGAGCAGTTCTTC
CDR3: CASSWTSGIRQHEQFF

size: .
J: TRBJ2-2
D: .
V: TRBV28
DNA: .
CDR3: CASSPLGGSKSGELFFF

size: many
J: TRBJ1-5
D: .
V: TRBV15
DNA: TGTGCCACCAGCAGAGACTGGCGGAGGGGAAGCAATCAGCCCCAGCATTTT
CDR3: CATSRDWRRGSNQPQHF

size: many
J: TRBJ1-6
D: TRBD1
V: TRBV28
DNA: TGTGCCAGCAGTTCCCTAGGGGGCCGAATTCAGGACCTCCACTTT
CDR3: CASSSLGGRIQDLHF

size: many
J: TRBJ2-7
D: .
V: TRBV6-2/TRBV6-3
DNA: TGTGCCAGCAGAGCAAGTCCCCAGTACGAGCAGTACTTC
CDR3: CASRASPQYEQYF

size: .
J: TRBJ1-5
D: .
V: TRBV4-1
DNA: TGCGCCAGCAGCCAAGGAGGCGGAGGGCGGGGGCCCCAGCATTTT
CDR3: CASSQGGGGRGPQHF

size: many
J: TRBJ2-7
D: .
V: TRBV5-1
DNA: TGCGCCAGCAGCTTGGCTCTAAACTACGAGCAGTACTTC
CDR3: CASSLALNYEQYF

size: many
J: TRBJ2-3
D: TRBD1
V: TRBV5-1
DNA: TGCGCCAGCAGCTCGTGGGGACAGGCGACAGATACGCAGTATTTT
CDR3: CASSSWGQATDTQYF

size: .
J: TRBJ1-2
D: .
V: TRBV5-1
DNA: TGCGCCAGCAGCTTGGCCCCGGAGCTCCCCTATGGCTACACCTTC
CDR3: CASSLAPELPYGYTF

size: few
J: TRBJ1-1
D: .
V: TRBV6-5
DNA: TGTGCCAGCAGTTACCAGGAGGGGGGCACTGAAGCTTTCTTT
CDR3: CASSYQEGGTEAFF

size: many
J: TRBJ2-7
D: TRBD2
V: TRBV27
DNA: TGTGCCAGCAGTTCCCTCGGGACTACTCACTACGAGCAGTACTTC
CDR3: CASSSLGTTHYEQYF

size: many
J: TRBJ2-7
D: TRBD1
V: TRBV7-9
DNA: TGTGCCAGCAGCTCTCCGGGACAGGGGGCGCGGGAGCAGTACTTC
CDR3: CASSSPGQGAREQYF

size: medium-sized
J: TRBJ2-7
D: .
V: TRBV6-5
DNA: TGTGCCAGCAGTGCCCAGGGGGGCGAGCAGTACTTC
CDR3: CASSAQGGEQYF

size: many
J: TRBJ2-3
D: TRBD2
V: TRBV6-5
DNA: TGTGCCAGCAGATTTCCAGGAGTCGGAGCGGGGACGCAGTATTTT
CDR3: CASRFPGVGAGTQYF

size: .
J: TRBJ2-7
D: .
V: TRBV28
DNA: TGTGCCAGCAGCTGGCAGAGGTGGTTGTACTTC
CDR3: CASSWQRWLYF

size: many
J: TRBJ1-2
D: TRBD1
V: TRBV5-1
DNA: TGCGCCAGCAGCCAGACAGGGAGCTATGGCTACACCTTC
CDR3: CASSQTGSYGYTF

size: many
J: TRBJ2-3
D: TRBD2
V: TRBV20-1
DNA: TGCAGTGCTAGAATAGCGGGAGCCACAGATACGCAGTATTTT
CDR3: CSARIAGATDTQYF

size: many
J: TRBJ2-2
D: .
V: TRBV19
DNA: TGTGCCAGTAGGGGCACCGGGGAGCTGTTTTTT
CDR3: CASRGTGELFF

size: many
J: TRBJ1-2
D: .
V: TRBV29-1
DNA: TGCAGCGTTGACTTAGGGGAGCACTTC
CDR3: CSVDLGEHF

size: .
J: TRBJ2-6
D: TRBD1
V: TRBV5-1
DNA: TGCGCCAGCAGCCCGGGACAGCTCTCTGGGGCCAACGTCCTGACTTTC
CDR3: CASSPGQLSGANVLTF

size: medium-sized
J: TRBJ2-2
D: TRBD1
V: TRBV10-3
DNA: TGTGCCATCAGTCCCGGACAGGGTGGAACCGGGGAGCTGTTTTTT
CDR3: CAISPGQGGTGELFF

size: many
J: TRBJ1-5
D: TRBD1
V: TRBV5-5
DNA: TGTGCCAGCAGCCCGCGGACAGGGGAGAATCAGCCCCAGCATTTT
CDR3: CASSPRTGENQPQHF

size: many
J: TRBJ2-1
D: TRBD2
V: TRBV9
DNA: TGTGCCAGCAGCCCGACTAGCGGGGGGGGTGAGCAGTTCTTC
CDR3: CASSPTSGGGEQFF

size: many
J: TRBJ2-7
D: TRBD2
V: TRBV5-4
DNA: TGTGCCAGCACTCCAGCGGGAGGCCCCTACGAGCAGTACTTC
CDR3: CASTPAGGPYEQYF

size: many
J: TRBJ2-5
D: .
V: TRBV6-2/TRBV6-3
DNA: TGTGCCAGCAGTTACGGCGGCTCTCTTGAGACCCAGTACTTC
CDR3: CASSYGGSLETQYF

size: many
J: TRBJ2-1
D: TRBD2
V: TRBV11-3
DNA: TGTGCCAGCAGTTTCGGACTAGCGGGGCCCGGGCATGAGCAGTTCTTC
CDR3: CASSFGLAGPGHEQFF

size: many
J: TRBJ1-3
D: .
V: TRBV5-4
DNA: TGTGCCAGCAGCTTGGCCTCAGGACGGATGAGCTCTGGAAACACCATATATTTT
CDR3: CASSLASGRMSSGNTIYF

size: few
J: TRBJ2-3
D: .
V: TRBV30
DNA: TGTGCCTGGAGTCCCACGCTGAACACAGATACGCAGTATTTT
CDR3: CAWSPTLNTDTQYF

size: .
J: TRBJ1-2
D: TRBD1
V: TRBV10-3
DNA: TGTGCCGTAAAAGGGGGCGACTATGGCTACACCTTC
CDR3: CAVKGGDYGYTF

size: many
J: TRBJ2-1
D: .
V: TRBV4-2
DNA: TGTGCCAGCAGCCAAGACAGGGTTTACAATGAGCAGTTCTTC
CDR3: CASSQDRVYNEQFF

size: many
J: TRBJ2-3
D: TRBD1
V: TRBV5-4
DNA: TGTGCCAGCAGCGAACCGGGACAGGGGATCGATACGCAGTATTTT
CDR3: CASSEPGQGIDTQYF

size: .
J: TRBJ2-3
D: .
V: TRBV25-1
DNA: TGTGCCAGCAGTGTGGGCCTTCCCGGGACAGATACGCAGTATTTT
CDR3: CASSVGLPGTDTQYF

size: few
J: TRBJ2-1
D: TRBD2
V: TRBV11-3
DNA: TGTGCCAGCAGCTTGGGACTAGGTAACAATGAGCAGTTCTTC
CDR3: CASSLGLGNNEQFF

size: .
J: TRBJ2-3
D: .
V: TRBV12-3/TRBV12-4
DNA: TGTGTCAGCAGTTTGGGGGATACGCAGTATTTT
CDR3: CVSSLGDTQYF

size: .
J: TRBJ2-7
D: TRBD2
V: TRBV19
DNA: TGTGCCAGTAGTACCCTCCCGGGGGGCTCCTACGAGCAGTACTTC
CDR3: CASSTLPGGSYEQYF

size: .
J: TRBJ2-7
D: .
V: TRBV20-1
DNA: TGCAGTGCTAGAGAGACAGTTGACTACGAGCAGTACTTC
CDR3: CSARETVDYEQYF

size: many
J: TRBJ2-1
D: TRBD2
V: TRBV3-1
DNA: TGTGCCAGCAGCCCCCGGGGTAGCGGGAGCAATGAGCAGTTCTTC
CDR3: CASSPRGSGSNEQFF

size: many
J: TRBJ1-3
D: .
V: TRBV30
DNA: TGTGCCTGGAGTGTACAGACGACCCTCTCGTCTAACACCATATATTTT
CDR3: CAWSVQTTLSSNTIYF

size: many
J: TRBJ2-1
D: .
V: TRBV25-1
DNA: TGTGCCAGCAGTTCCCAGTGGGAGCAGTTCTTC
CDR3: CASSSQWEQFF

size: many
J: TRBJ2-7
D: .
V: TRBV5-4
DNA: TGTGCCAGCAGCTTGGGGACCAATACCTACGAGCAGTACTTC
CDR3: CASSLGTNTYEQYF

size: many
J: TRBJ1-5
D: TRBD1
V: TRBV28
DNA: TGTGCCAGCAGTTCCCTCAGGGGGCCTCAGCCCCAGCATTTT
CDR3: CASSSLRGPQPQHF

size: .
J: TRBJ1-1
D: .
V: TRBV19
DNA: TGTGCCAGTATCGGGACGGTGAACACTGAAGCTTTCTTT
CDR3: CASIGTVNTEAFF

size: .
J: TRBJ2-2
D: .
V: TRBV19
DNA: TGTGCCAGTTTATGGAGGGGGAAGGACACCGGGGAGCTGTTTTTT
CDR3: CASLWRGKDTGELFF

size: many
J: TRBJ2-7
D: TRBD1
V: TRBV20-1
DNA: TGCAGTGCATCTCCCGGGACAGGGGGCCGAGAGCAGTACTTC
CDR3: CSASPGTGGREQYF